This TCR beta chain was captured by sequencing in a study of blood T cell repertoires in COVID-19. Sequencing used immunoSEQ multiplex PCR; TCRdb keeps in-frame clones, though not all of them. The sample lists roughly 100,000 clones; about 85% were seen once. Germline lookup yields CDR1 SGHNT and CDR2 YENEEA. Trimming removed 2 bases from V and 2 bases from J; junction bases left unmatched: 1. There are 16 residues in the CDR3. This chain joins TRBV11-3 and TRBJ2-4, with 12 bases matching TRBD2. Source material: peripheral blood. This TCR was sampled from a woman aged 70 to 79 with active or convalescent COVID-19. As DNA, the CDR3 is TGTGCCAGCAGCTTACTAGCGGGAGGGCCCAAAAACATTCAGTACTTC. It is translated as CASSLLAGGPKNIQYF.